This T cell receptor beta chain was recorded in a study of blood T cells in healthy people across ages. With a J-beta primer mix and a sample-barcoded 5' primer, a second PCR ran about 7 to 12 cycles. TCRdb re-called the 5' RACE reads with MiXCR, one entry per CDR3 protein. The table shows about 400,000 distinct CDR3 sequences, with more than 45% occurring only once. Extractions gave at least 5.5 micrograms of total RNA per sample. The CDR3 is 15 residues long. V shed 7 bases and J shed 2 bases, with 16 bases lying between them. The germline V gene encodes CDR1 MNHNY and CDR2 SVGAGI (reference sequence).

This TCR came from a man aged 55 to 70 in good health. Sample: blood. The rearrangement uses TRBV6-6 and TRBJ2-3; D is tentatively TRBD1 or TRBD2 (6 bases each). Written as DNA, the CDR3 is TGTGCCAGCACTCCCGCTCGGGGGCCCACAGATACGCAGTATTTT. Its protein is CASTPARGPTDTQYF.